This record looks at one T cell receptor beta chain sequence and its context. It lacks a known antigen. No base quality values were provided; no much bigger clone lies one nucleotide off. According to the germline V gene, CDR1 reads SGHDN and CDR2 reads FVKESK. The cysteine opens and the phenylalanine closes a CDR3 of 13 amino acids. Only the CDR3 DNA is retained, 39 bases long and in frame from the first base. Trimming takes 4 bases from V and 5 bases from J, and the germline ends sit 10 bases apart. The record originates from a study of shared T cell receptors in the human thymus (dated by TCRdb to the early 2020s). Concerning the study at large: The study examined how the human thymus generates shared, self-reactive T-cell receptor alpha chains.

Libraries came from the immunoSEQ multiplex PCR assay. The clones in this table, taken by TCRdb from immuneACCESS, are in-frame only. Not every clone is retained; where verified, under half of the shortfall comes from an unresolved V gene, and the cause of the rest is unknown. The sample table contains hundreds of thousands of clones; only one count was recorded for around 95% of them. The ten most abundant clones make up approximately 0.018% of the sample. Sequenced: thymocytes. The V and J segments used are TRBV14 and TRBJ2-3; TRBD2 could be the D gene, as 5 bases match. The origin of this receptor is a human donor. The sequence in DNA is TGTGCCAGCAGCCGCCTAGCTGTAGATACGCAGTATTTT. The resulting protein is CASSRLAVDTQYF.